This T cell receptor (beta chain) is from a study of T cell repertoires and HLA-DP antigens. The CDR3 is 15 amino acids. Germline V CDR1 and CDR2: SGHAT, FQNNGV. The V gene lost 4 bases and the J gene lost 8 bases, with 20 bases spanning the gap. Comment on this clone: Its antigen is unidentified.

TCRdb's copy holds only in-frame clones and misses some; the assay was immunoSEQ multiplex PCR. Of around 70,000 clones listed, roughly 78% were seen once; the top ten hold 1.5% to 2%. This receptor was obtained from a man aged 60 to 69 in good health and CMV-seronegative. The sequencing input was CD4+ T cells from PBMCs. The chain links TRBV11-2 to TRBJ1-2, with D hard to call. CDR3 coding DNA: TGTGCCAGCAGCTCCCAGTTAGAATGGAGAGCGGGCTACACCTTC. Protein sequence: CASSSQLEWRAGYTF.